The 8 T cell receptor beta chains reported below all come from one sample, sequenced in a study of OX40 agonist ivuxolimab in advanced cancers. The repertoire was sequenced with immunoSEQ multiplex PCR; TCRdb's copy has only in-frame clones and lacks some. The data show tens of thousands of clones, about nine tenths seen once. The sequencing used CD4+ or CD8+ T cells sorted from blood, collected in a trial of the OX40 agonist ivuxolimab. Every receptor here comes from an adult with an advanced solid tumor such as melanoma, head and neck, liver or kidney cancer.

V is TRBV4-3 and J is TRBJ2-1, with 14 nucleotides matching TRBD2. The CDR3 is 19 amino acids. Germline V lookup: CDR1 LGHNA, CDR2 YSLEER. The V and J ends lost 1 base and 0 bases, in that order; junction bases with no gene match: 5. In DNA, the CDR3 is TGCGCCAGCAGCCAAGTATGGACTAGCGGGAGGTCCTCCTACAATGAGCAGTTCTTC. Encoded protein: CASSQVWTSGRSSYNEQFF.

The V call is TRBV29-1, the J call TRBJ2-1; no reliable D call. Per the germline V gene, CDR1 is SQVTM and CDR2 is ANQGSEA. V was cut by 6 bases and J by 8 bases, with 11 bases left in between. The CDR3 has 11 amino acids. The CDR3 coding sequence is TGCAGCGTCCGATGGACGGATGAGCAGTTCTTC. Its protein is CSVRWTDEQFF.

This chain connects TRBV15 to TRBJ2-3, with D possibly matching TRBD2 (5 bases). The V and J ends lost 2 bases and 0 bases respectively, with 12 bases between them. Per germline, CDR1 LNHNV and CDR2 YYDKDF (reference sequence). This CDR3 region has 16 residues. Here the CDR3 reads CATSRQGLTSTDTQYF. CDR3 DNA: TGTGCCACCAGCAGACAAGGACTTACTAGCACAGATACGCAGTATTTT.

This chain joins TRBV5-4 and TRBJ2-7; tentatively, D is TRBD1 or TRBD2 (6 bases each). The CDR3 is 17 amino acids. In germline, CDR1 is SGHNT, CDR2 YYREEE (reference sequence). The V end lost 0 bases, the J end lost 0 bases, and 16 bases lay between the germline ends. The CDR3 region is CASSLDGGQPLSYEQYF. The CDR3, as DNA: TGTGCCAGCAGCTTGGATGGGGGGCAGCCACTCTCCTACGAGCAGTACTTC.

This clone was picked up one time. V and J are TRBV7-6 and TRBJ2-3; tentative D call: TRBD2 (7 bases). Germline V gives CDR1 SGHVS, CDR2 FNYEAQ. The CDR3 spans 18 residues. V gave up 7 bases and J gave up 2 bases, with 25 bases separating them. The CDR3 here is CASTSGEAPRGDTDTQYF. The CDR3 bases are TGTGCCAGCACTTCAGGGGAAGCCCCCCGGGGGGACACAGATACGCAGTATTTT.

This sequence joins TRBV19 and TRBJ2-2; the D gene is possibly TRBD2 (5 bases). The CDR3 consists of 14 residues. Trimming removed 6 bases at V and 6 bases at J, with 14 bases between. Germline loops: CDR1 LNHDA, CDR2 SQIVND (reference sequence). CDR3 protein: CASRLARGPGELFF. Written as DNA, the CDR3 is TGTGCCAGTAGGTTAGCGCGTGGACCCGGGGAGCTGTTTTTT.

V usage is TRBV7-2 and J usage is TRBJ2-7; 10 nucleotides match TRBD1. V lost 5 bases, J lost 7 bases, and 17 bases stayed unmatched. Germline loops: CDR1 SGHTA, CDR2 FQGNSA. The CDR3 length is 17 residues. The CDR3 protein is CASSPFRAGQGRLEQYF. As DNA, the CDR3 is TGTGCCAGCAGCCCTTTTAGGGCGGGACAGGGGAGGTTGGAGCAGTACTTC. Combining the CDR3 with reference TRBV7-2 and TRBJ2-7 gives the whole variable domain GAGVSQSPSNKVTEKGKDVELRCDPISGHTALYWYRQSLGQGLEFLIYFQGNSAPDKSGLPSDRFSAERTGGSVSTLTIQRTQQEDSAVYLCASSPFRAGQGRLEQYFGPGTRLTVT.

The gene calls are TRBV12-5 and TRBJ2-5; D perhaps matches TRBD2 (6 bases). The assigned J gene may be wrong: the sequence end matches TRBJ2-7 better. Germline lookup yields CDR1 LGHNT and CDR2 FRNRAP. The CDR3 has 15 residues. The CDR3 spells CASAQGAAGHYEQYF. In DNA, the CDR3 is TGTGCTAGTGCCCAAGGCGCGGCGGGGCACTACGAGCAGTACTTC.